Listed here is a single T cell receptor beta chain. The CDR3 has 12 amino acids. The V gene's germline CDR1 is SGHDT and CDR2 YYEEEE. The V end was cut by 0 bases, the J end by 4 bases, with 4 bases between. These data are taken from a study of blood T cell repertoires in COVID-19. Method: immunoSEQ multiplex PCR; TCRdb's copy keeps in-frame clones and lacks some. The table includes 380,000 or so clones, more than 70% detected once. The receptor was isolated from a man between 35 and 55 years old with acute or convalescent COVID-19. Sequenced material: peripheral blood. J is TRBJ1-1 and V is TRBV5-6; D is undetermined. The CDR3 here is CASSLGSTEAFF. Here the CDR3 DNA reads TGTGCCAGCAGCTTGGGGAGCACTGAAGCTTTCTTT.